This entry is about one T cell receptor (beta chain). This sample is part of a study of control samples from healthy donors and cancer patients. Deletions cut 0 bases from V and 4 bases from J, with 10 bases between. Germline V gives CDR1 SGHRS, CDR2 YFSETQ. The CDR3 sequence is 14 residues long. The method was immunoSEQ multiplex PCR; TCRdb's version includes in-frame clones alone and lacks a portion of them. In the table there are about 14,000 clones, 60% to 80% of which are singletons. This clonotype originated in a female donor with lung cancer. The rearrangement joins TRBV5-1 to TRBJ1-2, with D uncertain. Specimen: formalin-fixed, paraffin-embedded tissue. The CDR3 loop reads CASSLEAVLYGYTF. The CDR3 nucleotides read TGCGCCAGCAGCTTGGAGGCGGTCCTCTATGGCTACACCTTC.